These 23 T cell receptor beta chains share one sample of origin, sequenced in a study of T-cell reconstitution after alpha-beta-depleted transplantation in children. Preparation of the TCRbeta library involved a method that used unique molecular identifiers. TCRdb re-called the PCR reads through MiXCR, storing one row per CDR3 protein. The sample records a few hundred thousand distinct CDR3 sequences, 10% to 15% being singletons. The input for sequencing was PBMCs, taken from the stem cell graft. These receptors came from a human donor who donated a stem cell graft to a child with Fanconi anemia.

The rearrangement uses TRBV28 and TRBJ2-7; TRBD2 agrees at 13 bases. Germline CDR1 and CDR2: MDHEN and SYDVKM. The V segment lost 2 bases and the J segment 5 bases; nucleotides outside the gene matches: 3. The CDR3 is made up of 15 amino acids. CDR3 loop: CASSLETSGGNEQYV. The DNA of the CDR3 is TGTGCCAGCAGTTTAGAGACTAGCGGGGGGAACGAGCAGTACGTC.

Only a few counts were recorded for this clonotype. The V gene is TRBV2, the J gene TRBJ1-2; D perhaps matches TRBD1 (6 bases). Germline loops: CDR1 SNHLY, CDR2 FYNNEI. The CDR3 consists of 14 residues. V was clipped by 7 bases and J by 2 bases, with 14 bases between them. The DNA for the CDR3 is TGTGCCAGCACGGGGGGCGCGGTGAACTATGGCTACACCTTC. This translates into CASTGGAVNYGYTF.

In its sample, this clonotype was seen a few times. The chain recombines TRBV4-3 with TRBJ1-6, with a weak D call TRBD1 (5 bases). Germline loops: CDR1 LGHNA, CDR2 YSLEER. V lost 2 bases and J 12 bases, leaving 17 bases between the germline ends. The length of the CDR3 is 15 residues. The CDR3 reads CASSQPGPRGGPLHF. The DNA for the CDR3 is TGCGCCAGCAGCCAACCCGGGCCAAGGGGTGGACCCCTCCACTTT.

On this clonotype: One junction end disagrees with the germline gene, perhaps due to a read error. The rearrangement uses TRBV27 and TRBJ1-4; D is uncertain. Looked up from germline, CDR1 is MNHEY and CDR2 is SMNVEV (reference sequence). This CDR3 spans 11 amino acids. For the CDR3, the DNA is TGTGCCAGCAGATTGGGCGAAAAACCGTTTTTT. Translated: CASRLGEKPFF.

This clonotype came up a few times. The V gene is TRBV10-3, the J gene TRBJ2-1; maybe TRBD1 (5 bases). This CDR3 spans 15 amino acids. V was trimmed by 3 bases and J by 2 bases, leaving 11 bases between them. CDR1 ENHRY and CDR2 SYGVKD come from the germline V gene. Written as DNA, the CDR3 is TGTGCCATCAGTGAAGAACAGGTTGCCTACAATGAGCAGTTCTTC. The encoded protein is CAISEEQVAYNEQFF.

This clonotype is a singleton in its sample. The junction differs from germline at one of its ends, possibly a read error. The chain joins TRBV7-3 to TRBJ2-1, with 10 nucleotides matching TRBD2. Germline CDR1 SGHTA, CDR2 FQGTGA. The CDR3 length is 16 residues. The CDR3 is CGSSSLAGAYYNEQFF. CDR3 nucleotides: TGTGGCAGCAGCTCGCTAGCGGGGGCTTATTACAATGAGCAGTTCTTC.

This clonotype was seen many times. CDR3 sequence reads: CASSLIGGTDFNYGYTF. CDR3 in DNA: TGTGCCAGCAGCTTAATCGGGGGGACCGATTTTAACTATGGCTACACCTTC. The rearrangement joins TRBV11-2 to TRBJ1-2; D may be TRBD1 (5 bases). This CDR3 region has 17 residues. Looked up from germline, CDR1 is SGHAT and CDR2 is FQNNGV. Deletions cut 2 bases from V and 1 base from J, with 17 bases between.

This clonotype was detected ten times or more. The chain uses TRBV16 and TRBJ1-3; unclear D gene. The germline gives CDR1 KGHSY, CDR2 FQNENV. Trimming removed 2 bases at V and 0 bases at J, with 5 bases between. CDR3 length: 14 residues. In DNA, the CDR3 is TGTGCCAGCAGCCAACTCGCCTCTGGAAACACCATATATTTT. Translated, it gives CASSQLASGNTIYF.

This clonotype was counted at least ten times. CDR3 loop: CASSTTEGNEQFF. CDR3 sequence (DNA): TGTGCCAGCAGTACGACCGAGGGTAATGAGCAGTTCTTC. J is TRBJ2-1 and V is TRBV12-3 or TRBV12-4; the D gene is possibly TRBD2 (5 bases). CDR3 length equals 13 residues. Trimming took off 5 bases at V and 7 bases at J, with 12 bases between the two ends.

The rearrangement joins TRBV5-5 to TRBJ2-3; 10 bases map to TRBD2. Germline trimming cut 0 bases from V and 1 base from J; bases unmatched to any gene: 8. The CDR3 has 18 residues. Germline V CDR1 and CDR2: SGHKS, YYEKEE (reference sequence). As DNA, the CDR3 is TGTGCCAGCAGCTTGGGTAGCGGGGGGCGGGGTGGCACAGATACGCAGTATTTT. Amino acids: CASSLGSGGRGGTDTQYF.

V gene TRBV7-2 combines with J gene TRBJ2-3; TRBD2 matches at 11 bases. The ends lost 5 bases at V and 6 bases at J; junction bases unmatched: 7. This CDR3 is built from 15 residues. Germline lookup yields CDR1 SGHTA and CDR2 FQGNSA. The DNA for the CDR3 is TGTGCCAGCAGCCCCGAAAGGACTAGCGGGGATACGCAGTATTTT. Protein: CASSPERTSGDTQYF.

This clonotype was detected a few times. The genes are TRBV5-1 and TRBJ2-2, with D uncertain. The CDR3 runs to 15 residues. V was shortened by 2 bases and J by 4 bases, with 12 bases between the two germline ends. Germline V gives CDR1 SGHRS, CDR2 YFSETQ. Written as DNA, the CDR3 is TGCGCCAGCAGCTTTCGACGGTTGAGCACCGGGGAGCTGTTTTTT. It specifies CASSFRRLSTGELFF.

This clonotype was found a few times. The chain uses TRBV5-4 and TRBJ1-2; maybe TRBD1 (6 bases). The CDR3 loop spans 14 amino acids. The germline V gene encodes CDR1 SGHNT and CDR2 YYREEE (reference sequence). Trimming took 7 bases from V and 2 from J, leaving 15 bases between them. The CDR3 spells CASRLGGQNYGYTF. DNA of the CDR3: TGTGCCAGCCGGCTAGGGGGGCAAAACTATGGCTACACCTTC.

V is TRBV5-6 and J is TRBJ1-1; 7 bases are shared with TRBD1. Trimming at V came to 4 bases and at J to 12 bases, leaving 15 bases not matched to a gene. The CDR3 runs to 14 residues. In germline, CDR1 is SGHDT, CDR2 YYEEEE. The CDR3 region has the DNA TGTGCCAGCAGCCCGCGGGACAGTAAAAAAGAGACTTTCTTT. Its protein is CASSPRDSKKETFF. Complete variable domain (other parts from reference TRBV5-6 and TRBJ1-1): DAGVTQSPTHLIKTRGQQVTLRCSPKSGHDTVSWYQQALGQGPQFIFQYYEEEERQRGNFPDRFSGHQFPNYSSELNVNALLLGDSALYLCASSPRDSKKETFFGQGTRLTVV.

The chain combines TRBV6-5 with TRBJ1-2, with D maybe TRBD1 (5 bases). CDR3 size: 14 residues. Trimming pared 2 bases from V and 10 bases from J, leaving 17 bases between. Germline CDR1 reads MNHEY; CDR2 reads SVGAGI. The DNA of the CDR3 is TGTGCCAGCAGTTACGTGGGCAGGGTTGGATTCTACACCTTC. It codes for CASSYVGRVGFYTF.

V usage is TRBV12-3 or TRBV12-4 and J usage is TRBJ2-2; D is perhaps TRBD1 (5 bases). This CDR3 has 14 residues. Trimming cost V 4 bases and J 5 bases, with 11 bases left between them. CDR3 nucleotide sequence: TGTGCCAGCAGTTCTGAGACAGAAACCGGGGAGCTGTTTTTT. Translating gives CASSSETETGELFF.

V gene TRBV20-1 combines with J gene TRBJ2-6; 8 bases match TRBD1. Trimming removed 1 base from V and 1 base from J; junction bases left unmatched: 3. The germline V gene encodes CDR1 DFQATT and CDR2 SNEGSKA (reference sequence). CDR3 length: 16 residues. CDR3 protein: CSARGQGASGANVLTF. CDR3 DNA: TGCAGTGCTAGAGGGCAGGGGGCTTCTGGGGCCAACGTCCTGACTTTC.

V gene TRBV18 combines with J gene TRBJ1-1; 8 nucleotides line up with TRBD1. The CDR3 spans 15 residues. V lost 3 bases and J lost 4; bases outside the gene matches: 7. CDR1 KGHSH and CDR2 LQKENI come from the germline V gene. CDR3: CASSPSDRGGTEAFF. CDR3 bases: TGTGCCAGCTCACCCTCCGACAGGGGAGGCACTGAAGCTTTCTTT.

The rearrangement links TRBV9 to TRBJ2-2, with 11 bases aligning to TRBD2. V lost 3 bases to trimming and J lost 3 bases; unmatched junction nucleotides: 4. CDR1 is SGDLS and CDR2 is YYNGEE in the germline V gene. The CDR3 runs 16 residues. CDR3 in amino acids: CASSEGTSGYTGELFF. CDR3 DNA sequence: TGTGCCAGCAGCGAGGGGACTAGCGGCTACACCGGGGAGCTGTTTTTT. The full variable domain, in which reference TRBV9 and TRBJ2-2 provide the parts outside the CDR3, is DSGVTQTPKHLITATGQRVTLRCSPRSGDLSVYWYQQSLDQGLQFLIQYYNGEERAKGNILERFSAQQFPDLHSELNLSSLELGDSALYFCASSEGTSGYTGELFFGEGSRLTVL.

The chain couples TRBV5-1 to TRBJ2-5; D uncertain. This CDR3 has 14 amino acids. Trimming left V 0 bases short and J 4 bases short, with 10 bases between. In germline, CDR1 is SGHRS, CDR2 YFSETQ. CDR3 amino acids: CASSLAWPAETQYF. CDR3 coding DNA: TGCGCCAGCAGCTTGGCGTGGCCAGCAGAGACCCAGTACTTC.

The table lists this clonotype with many counts. The chain recombines TRBV7-2 with TRBJ1-6; D is possibly TRBD1 (6 bases). Germline CDR1 and CDR2: SGHTA and FQGNSA. With 5 bases removed from V and 1 base from J, the gap between germline ends came to 15 bases. This CDR3 is 17 amino acids long. CDR3 protein: CASSRHGTLSYNSPLHF. As DNA, the CDR3 is TGTGCCAGCAGCCGTCACGGGACATTATCCTATAATTCACCCCTCCACTTT.

This clonotype appeared a few times. The chain is built from TRBV2 and TRBJ1-1, with D perhaps TRBD1 (6 bases). V lost 0 bases to trimming and J lost 2 bases, with 10 bases between them. Per germline, CDR1 SNHLY and CDR2 FYNNEI. This CDR3 comprises 15 residues. CDR3 sequence reads: CASSEARQDNTEAFF. The DNA for the CDR3 is TGTGCCAGCAGTGAAGCAAGACAGGATAACACTGAAGCTTTCTTT.

This clonotype occurred a few times. The CDR3 DNA sequence: TGTGCCAGCAGCTTAATAGCGGGAGGGGAGACCCAGTACTTC. Residues: CASSLIAGGETQYF. The V gene is TRBV5-5, the J gene TRBJ2-5; TRBD2 matches at 11 bases. CDR1 is SGHKS, CDR2 YYEKEE, per germline (reference sequence). This CDR3 region has 14 residues. V trimming: 2 bases; J trimming: 5 bases; junction bases outside the gene matches: 2. Full variable domain (outside the CDR3, taken from reference TRBV5-5 and TRBJ2-5): DAGVTQSPTHLIKTRGQQVTLRCSPISGHKSVSWYQQVLGQGPQFIFQYYEKEERGRGNFPDRFSARQFPNYSSELNVNALLLGDSALYLCASSLIAGGETQYFGPGTRLLVL.